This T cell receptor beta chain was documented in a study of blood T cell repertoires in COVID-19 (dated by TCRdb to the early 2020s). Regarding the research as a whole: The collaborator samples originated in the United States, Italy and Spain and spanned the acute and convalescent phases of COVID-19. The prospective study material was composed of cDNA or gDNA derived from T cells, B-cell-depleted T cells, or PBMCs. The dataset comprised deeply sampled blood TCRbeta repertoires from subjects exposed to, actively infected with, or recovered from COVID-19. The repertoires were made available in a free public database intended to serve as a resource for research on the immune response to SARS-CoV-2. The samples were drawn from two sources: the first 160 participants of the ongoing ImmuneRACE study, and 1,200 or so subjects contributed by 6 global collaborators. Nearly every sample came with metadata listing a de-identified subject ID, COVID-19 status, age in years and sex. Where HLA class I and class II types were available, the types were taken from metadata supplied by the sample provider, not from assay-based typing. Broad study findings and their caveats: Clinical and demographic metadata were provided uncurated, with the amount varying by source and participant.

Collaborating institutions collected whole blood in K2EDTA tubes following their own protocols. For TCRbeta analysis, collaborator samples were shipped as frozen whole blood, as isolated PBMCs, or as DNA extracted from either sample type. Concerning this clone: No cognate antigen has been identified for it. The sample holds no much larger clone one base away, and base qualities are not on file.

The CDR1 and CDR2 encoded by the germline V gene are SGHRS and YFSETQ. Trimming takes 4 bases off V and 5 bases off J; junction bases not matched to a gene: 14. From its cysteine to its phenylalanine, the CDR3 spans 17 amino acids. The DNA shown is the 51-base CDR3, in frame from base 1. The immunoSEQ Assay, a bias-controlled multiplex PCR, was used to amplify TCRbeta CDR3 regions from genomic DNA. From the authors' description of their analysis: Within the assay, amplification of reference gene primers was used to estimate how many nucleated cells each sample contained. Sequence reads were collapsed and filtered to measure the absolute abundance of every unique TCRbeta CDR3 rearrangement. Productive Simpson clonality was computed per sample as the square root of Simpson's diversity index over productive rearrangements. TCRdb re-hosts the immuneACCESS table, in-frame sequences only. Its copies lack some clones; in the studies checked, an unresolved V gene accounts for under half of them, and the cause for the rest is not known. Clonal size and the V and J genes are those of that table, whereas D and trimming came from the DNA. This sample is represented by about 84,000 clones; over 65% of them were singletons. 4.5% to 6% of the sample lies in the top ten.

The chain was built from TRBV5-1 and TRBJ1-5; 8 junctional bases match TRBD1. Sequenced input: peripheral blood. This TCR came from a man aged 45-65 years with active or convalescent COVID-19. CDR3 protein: CASSPSPDRGNDQPQHF. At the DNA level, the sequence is TGCGCCAGCAGCCCGAGCCCCGACAGGGGCAACGATCAGCCCCAGCATTTT.